This T cell receptor (beta chain) was captured in a study of T-cell reconstitution after alpha-beta-depleted transplantation in children. Study results and limitations: Surviving thymic progenitors and recipient T cells were the source of high TCRbeta diversity at day 60 in some patients. Newly generated T cells supplied most T-cell counts and diversity one year post-transplant. Roughly two months post-transplant, alpha-beta T cells reportedly originated from several hundred graft clones that had expanded.

The CDR3 extends over 16 amino acids. J was trimmed by 4 bases and V by 4 bases; bases with no gene match: 8. CDR1 is SGHDT and CDR2 is YYEEEE in the germline V gene. Unique molecular identifiers were built into the TCRbeta library. TCRdb ran MiXCR on the PCR reads and lists one entry per CDR3 protein. The sample holds around 110,000 distinct CDR3 sequences; approximately 10% are singletons and the top ten take around 35%. This clonotype was recorded at least ten times. Its antigen is currently unknown. This receptor was obtained from a boy younger than 10 with acute lymphoblastic leukemia, due to receive a stem cell transplant. The chain carries TRBV5-6 and TRBJ2-4, with 10 positions matching TRBD2. Sample: PBMCs, taken before TCRalphabeta/CD19-depleted stem cell transplant. In nucleotides, the CDR3 is TGTGCCAGCAGCCCCAAGACTAGCGGGCAAAAAAACATTCAGTACTTC. Translating it yields CASSPKTSGQKNIQYF.